The 11 T cell receptor beta chains below come from one sample, sequenced in a study of T cell responses to AZD1222 COVID-19 vaccine. Method: immunoSEQ multiplex PCR; TCRdb's copy keeps in-frame clones and lacks some. Of over 130,000 clones in the sample, less than 95% were seen once. The sample consisted of peripheral blood, taken 28 days after the second dose of the MenACWY control vaccine. Receptors originate from an adult who received the MenACWY meningococcal vaccine as a control.

The chain links TRBV4-1 to TRBJ2-5; no clear D. This CDR3 contains 16 residues. V dropped 0 bases and J dropped 1 base, with 12 bases sitting between them. Germline V gives CDR1 MGHRA, CDR2 YSYEKL. DNA for the CDR3: TGCGCCAGCAGCCAAGAGAGAGGTGTTGGCCAAGAGACCCAGTACTTC. This sequence encodes CASSQERGVGQETQYF.

The chain joins TRBV4-3 to TRBJ2-2; TRBD1 agrees at 7 bases. In germline, CDR1 is LGHNA, CDR2 YSLEER. Trimming removed 3 bases from V and 5 bases from J; junction bases left unmatched: 12. This CDR3 contains 17 residues. The CDR3 region is CASSQGATGAGTGELFF. CDR3 coding DNA: TGCGCCAGCAGCCAGGGAGCTACAGGGGCAGGGACCGGGGAGCTGTTTTTT.

This sequence joins TRBV5-1 and TRBJ2-2; 8 positions match TRBD1. Germline-derived CDR1 and CDR2 are SGHRS and YFSETQ. The CDR3 contains 16 residues. Unmatched junction bases numbered 7, after V lost 4 bases and J lost 2 bases. The CDR3 loop is CASSPRTGKNTGELFF. In nucleotides, the CDR3 is TGCGCCAGCAGCCCCCGGACAGGGAAAAACACCGGGGAGCTGTTTTTT.

The chain links TRBV6-5 to TRBJ1-6, with 8 bases fitting TRBD1. V lost 6 bases, J lost 13 bases, and 11 bases stayed unmatched. The CDR3 has 14 amino acids. CDR1 and CDR2 (germline): MNHEY, SVGAGI. CDR3 sequence (DNA): TGTGCCAGCAGGGACCGGGACAGGTCAGGTCCCCTCCACTTT. This gives the protein CASRDRDRSGPLHF.

This clone was counted once. The chain is built from TRBV24-1 and TRBJ2-3; D perhaps matches TRBD2 (5 bases). Germline V lookup: CDR1 KGHDR, CDR2 SFDVKD. This CDR3 is 16 amino acids long. V was clipped by 3 bases and J by 3 bases, with 15 bases between them. The CDR3 DNA sequence: TGTGCCACCAGTGATCCCCGGCCGGGGTTGACAGATACGCAGTATTTT. It specifies CATSDPRPGLTDTQYF.

This chain connects TRBV4-3 to TRBJ2-7, with 11 bases aligning to TRBD2. Germline CDR1 is LGHNA and CDR2 is YSLEER. CDR3 size: 18 residues. The junction had 11 bases not matched to a gene; V was cut back by 1 base and J by 3 bases. Here the CDR3 DNA reads TGCGCCAGCAGCCAAGGACTAGCAACTAGCGGGAGTGGCTACGAGCAGTACTTC. It specifies CASSQGLATSGSGYEQYF.

This clone appeared a few times. The V gene is TRBV2, the J gene TRBJ1-6; 10 nucleotides match TRBD1. The CDR3 contains 15 residues. Germline CDR1 reads SNHLY; CDR2 reads FYNNEI. V dropped 6 bases and J dropped 10; count of bases not matched to a gene: 9. DNA of the CDR3: TGTGCCAGCAGGGACTACCGGGACAGGGGCTCACCCCTCCACTTT. Translation: CASRDYRDRGSPLHF.

The V gene is TRBV5-1, the J gene TRBJ2-1, with 8 bases lining up with TRBD1. This CDR3 region has 15 residues. Germline V gene sequence: CDR1 SGHRS, CDR2 YFSETQ. V shed 2 bases and J 2 bases; nucleotides not matched to a gene: 3. The CDR3 here is CASSFDRGPYNEQFF. In DNA, the CDR3 is TGCGCCAGCAGCTTCGACAGGGGACCCTACAATGAGCAGTTCTTC.

This chain uses TRBV3-1 (or the pseudogene TRBV3-2) with TRBJ2-4; D unclear. V lost 4 bases and J 0 bases, leaving 10 bases between the germline ends. The CDR3 has 15 residues. Germline values: CDR1 LGHDT, CDR2 YNNKEL (reference sequence). CDR3 DNA: TGTGCCAGCAGCCTGGGCAGCTTAGCCAAAAACATTCAGTACTTC. Translated: CASSLGSLAKNIQYF.

A few counts support this clone. This chain links TRBV2 with TRBJ1-1; TRBD1 is a possible D gene (5 bases). In germline, CDR1 is SNHLY, CDR2 FYNNEI. This CDR3 has 14 residues. Trimming shortened V by 6 bases and J by 6 bases, and 17 bases separated the two germline ends. CDR3 residues: CASRNQGLIAEAFF. CDR3 DNA sequence: TGTGCCAGCAGAAACCAGGGTTTGATTGCTGAAGCTTTCTTT.

This chain connects TRBV11-2 to TRBJ2-1; tentatively, D is TRBD1 (6 bases). The CDR3 runs to 16 residues. Germline V CDR1 and CDR2: SGHAT, FQNNGV. V shed 5 bases and J shed 5 bases, with 19 bases lying between them. DNA of the CDR3: TGTGCCAGCAGCCCTCGAGCCGGGACATTCGACAATGAGCAGTTCTTC. It yields the protein CASSPRAGTFDNEQFF.